This T cell receptor (beta chain) was captured by sequencing in a study of identical twins. From germline, CDR1 is SGHRS and CDR2 YFSETQ. Trimming removed 4 bases at V and 1 base at J, with 13 bases between. This CDR3 is built from 15 residues. MiXCR, applied by TCRdb to the 5' RACE reads, yields one record per CDR3 protein. The sample yields 550,000 to 700,000 distinct CDR3 sequences, 21% seen once. These same data were also listed under a study on T cells expressing NK-cell markers.

The clonotype originates from a woman in her late teens or twenties in good health. The genes are TRBV5-1 and TRBJ2-3; D might be TRBD2 (6 bases). Material: PBMCs. The CDR3 sequence is CASSEGRIGTDTQYF. The CDR3 region has the DNA TGCGCCAGCAGCGAGGGGAGGATTGGCACAGATACGCAGTATTTT.